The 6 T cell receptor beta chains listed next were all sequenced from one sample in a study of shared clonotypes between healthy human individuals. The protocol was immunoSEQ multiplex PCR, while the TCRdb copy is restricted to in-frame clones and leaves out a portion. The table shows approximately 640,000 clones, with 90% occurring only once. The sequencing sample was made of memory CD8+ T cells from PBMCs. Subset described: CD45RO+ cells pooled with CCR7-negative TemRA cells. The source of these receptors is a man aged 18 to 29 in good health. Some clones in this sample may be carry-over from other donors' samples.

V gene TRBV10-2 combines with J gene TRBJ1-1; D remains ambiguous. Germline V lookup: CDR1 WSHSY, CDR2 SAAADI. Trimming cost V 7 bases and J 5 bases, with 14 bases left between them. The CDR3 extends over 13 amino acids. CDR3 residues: CASTWTLQTEAFF. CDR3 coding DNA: TGCGCCAGCACCTGGACCCTTCAAACTGAAGCTTTCTTT.

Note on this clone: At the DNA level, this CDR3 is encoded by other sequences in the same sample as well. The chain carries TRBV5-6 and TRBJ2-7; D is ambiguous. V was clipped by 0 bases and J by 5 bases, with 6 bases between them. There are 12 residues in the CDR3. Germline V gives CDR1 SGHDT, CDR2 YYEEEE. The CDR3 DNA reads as TGTGCCAGCAGCTTGGGAGTCCACGAGCAGTACTTC. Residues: CASSLGVHEQYF.

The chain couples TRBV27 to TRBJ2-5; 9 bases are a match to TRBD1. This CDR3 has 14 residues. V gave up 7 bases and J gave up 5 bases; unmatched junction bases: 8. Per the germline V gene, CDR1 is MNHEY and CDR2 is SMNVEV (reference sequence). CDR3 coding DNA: TGTGCCAGCACCGACAGGGGGAGTGGGGAGACCCAGTACTTC. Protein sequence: CASTDRGSGETQYF.

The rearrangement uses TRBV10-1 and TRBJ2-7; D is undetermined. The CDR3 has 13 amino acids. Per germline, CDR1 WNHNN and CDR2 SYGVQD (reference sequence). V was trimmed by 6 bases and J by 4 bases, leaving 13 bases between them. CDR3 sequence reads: CASSQVLGYEQYF. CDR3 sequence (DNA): TGCGCCAGCAGCCAAGTTTTAGGATACGAGCAGTACTTC.

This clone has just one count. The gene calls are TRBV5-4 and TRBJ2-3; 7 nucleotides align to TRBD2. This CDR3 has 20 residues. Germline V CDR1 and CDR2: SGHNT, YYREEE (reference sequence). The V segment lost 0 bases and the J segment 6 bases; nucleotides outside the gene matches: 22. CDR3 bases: TGTGCCAGCAGCTTGGTACTTTATGATTATGAGGGAGGGCCGGGGGATACGCAGTATTTT. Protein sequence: CASSLVLYDYEGGPGDTQYF.

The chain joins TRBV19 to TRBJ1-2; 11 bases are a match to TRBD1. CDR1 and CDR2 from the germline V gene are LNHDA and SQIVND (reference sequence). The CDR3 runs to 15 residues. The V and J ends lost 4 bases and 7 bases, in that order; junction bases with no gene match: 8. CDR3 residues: CASSTPGQGAGGYTF. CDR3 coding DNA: TGTGCCAGTAGTACCCCCGGACAGGGGGCCGGTGGCTACACCTTC.